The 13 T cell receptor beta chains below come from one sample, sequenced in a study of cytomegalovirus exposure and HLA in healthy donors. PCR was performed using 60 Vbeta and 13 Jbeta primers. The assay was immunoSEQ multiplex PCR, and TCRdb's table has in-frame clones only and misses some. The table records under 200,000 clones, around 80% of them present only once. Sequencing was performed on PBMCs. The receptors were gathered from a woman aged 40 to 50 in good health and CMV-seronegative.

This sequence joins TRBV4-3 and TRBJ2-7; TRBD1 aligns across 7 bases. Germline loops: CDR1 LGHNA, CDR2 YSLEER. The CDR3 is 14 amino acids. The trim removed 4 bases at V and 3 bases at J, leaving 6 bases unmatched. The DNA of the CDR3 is TGCGCCAGCAGCCGTGGACAGGCCAGCTACGAGCAGTACTTC. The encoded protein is CASSRGQASYEQYF.

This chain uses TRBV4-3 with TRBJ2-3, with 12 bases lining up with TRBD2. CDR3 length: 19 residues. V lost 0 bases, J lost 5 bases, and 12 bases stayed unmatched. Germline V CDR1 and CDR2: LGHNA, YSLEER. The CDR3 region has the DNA TGCGCCAGCAGCCAAGAAGGGACGACTAGCGGGAGAGGGAAAGATACGCAGTATTTT. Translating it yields CASSQEGTTSGRGKDTQYF.

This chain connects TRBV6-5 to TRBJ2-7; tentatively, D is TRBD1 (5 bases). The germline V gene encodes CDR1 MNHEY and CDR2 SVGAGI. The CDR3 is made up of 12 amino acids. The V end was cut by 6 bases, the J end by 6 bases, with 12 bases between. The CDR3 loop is CASSPGLGEQYF. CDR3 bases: TGTGCCAGCAGCCCAGGGTTGGGCGAGCAGTACTTC.

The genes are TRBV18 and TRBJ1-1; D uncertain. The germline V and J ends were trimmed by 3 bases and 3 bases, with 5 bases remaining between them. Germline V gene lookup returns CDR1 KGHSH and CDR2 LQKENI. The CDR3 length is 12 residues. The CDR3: CASSPGDTEAFF. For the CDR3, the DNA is TGTGCCAGCTCACCCGGGGACACTGAAGCTTTCTTT.

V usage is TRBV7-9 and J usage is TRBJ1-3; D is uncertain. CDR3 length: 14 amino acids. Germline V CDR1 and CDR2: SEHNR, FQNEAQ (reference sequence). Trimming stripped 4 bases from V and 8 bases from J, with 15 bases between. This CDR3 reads CASSSDLSRDTIYF. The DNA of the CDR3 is TGTGCCAGCAGCTCCGACCTTTCGAGGGACACCATATATTTT.

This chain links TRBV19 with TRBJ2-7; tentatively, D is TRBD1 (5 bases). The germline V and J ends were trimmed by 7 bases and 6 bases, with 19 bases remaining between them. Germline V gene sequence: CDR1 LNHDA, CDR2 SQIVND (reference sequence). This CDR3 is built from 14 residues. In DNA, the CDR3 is TGTGCCAGTACACAACAGGTAGGCTTACGCGAGCAGTACTTC. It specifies CASTQQVGLREQYF.

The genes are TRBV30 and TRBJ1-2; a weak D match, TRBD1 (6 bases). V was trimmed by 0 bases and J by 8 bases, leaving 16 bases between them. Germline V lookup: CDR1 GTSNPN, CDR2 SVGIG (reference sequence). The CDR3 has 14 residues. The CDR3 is CAWSVWGQGSGYTF. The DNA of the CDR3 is TGTGCCTGGAGTGTATGGGGGCAGGGAAGCGGCTACACCTTC.

DNA of the CDR3: TGTGCCAGCAGCCCTCAACCGACAGGTCCCAATGAAAAACTGTTTTTT. Its protein is CASSPQPTGPNEKLFF. The chain recombines TRBV11-3 with TRBJ1-4, with D possibly matching TRBD1 (6 bases). V lost 5 bases and J lost 5, with 18 bases in between. Germline V CDR1 and CDR2: SGHNT, YENEEA. This CDR3 spans 16 amino acids.

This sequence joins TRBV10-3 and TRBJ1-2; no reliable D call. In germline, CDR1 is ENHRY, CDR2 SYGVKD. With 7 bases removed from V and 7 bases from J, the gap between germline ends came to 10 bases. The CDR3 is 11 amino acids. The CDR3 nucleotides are TGTGCCATCATGGGAGGGTTTGGCTACACCTTC. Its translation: CAIMGGFGYTF.

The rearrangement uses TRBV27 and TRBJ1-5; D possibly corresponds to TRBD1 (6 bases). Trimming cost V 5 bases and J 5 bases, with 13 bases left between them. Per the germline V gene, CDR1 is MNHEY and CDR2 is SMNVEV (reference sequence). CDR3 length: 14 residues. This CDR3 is CASSPRTADQPQHF. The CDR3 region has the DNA TGTGCCAGCAGTCCCCGGACAGCTGATCAGCCCCAGCATTTT.

CDR3 coding DNA: TGTGCCAGTAGTGTACAGGGGGTACAGCCCCAGCATTTT. The encoded protein is CASSVQGVQPQHF. The chain is built from TRBV19 and TRBJ1-5, with TRBD1 matching over 8 bases. The CDR3 consists of 13 residues. CDR1 and CDR2 (germline): LNHDA, SQIVND (reference sequence). V lost 5 bases and J lost 7; bases outside the gene matches: 4.

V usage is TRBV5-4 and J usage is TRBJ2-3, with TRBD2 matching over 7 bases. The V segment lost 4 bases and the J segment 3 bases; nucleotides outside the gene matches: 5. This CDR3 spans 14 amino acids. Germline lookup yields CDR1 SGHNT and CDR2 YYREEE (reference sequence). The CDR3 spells CASSPGLRTDTQYF. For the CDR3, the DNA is TGTGCCAGCAGCCCGGGACTAAGGACAGATACGCAGTATTTT.

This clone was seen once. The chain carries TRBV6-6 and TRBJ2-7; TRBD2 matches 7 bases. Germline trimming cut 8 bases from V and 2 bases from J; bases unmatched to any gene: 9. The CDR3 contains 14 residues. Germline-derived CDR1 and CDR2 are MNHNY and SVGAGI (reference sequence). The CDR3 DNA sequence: TGTGCCAGCGTGGGAGCGCGGGGGACCTACGAGCAGTACTTC. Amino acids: CASVGARGTYEQYF.